Presented here are 18 T cell receptor beta chains from one specimen sequenced in a study of cytomegalovirus exposure and HLA in healthy donors. Clones were sequenced by immunoSEQ multiplex PCR, and TCRdb holds only the in-frame ones, with some missing. The table shows 150,000 or so clones, with 85% to 90% occurring only once. Specimen: PBMCs. The receptors shown here come from a woman between 18 and 29 years old in good health and CMV-seropositive.

This chain links TRBV29-1 with TRBJ2-5; 8 nucleotides agree with TRBD1. This CDR3 comprises 15 residues. V was pared by 6 bases and J by 1 base, with 10 bases of the junction left unmatched. CDR1 and CDR2 (germline): SQVTM, ANQGSEA. DNA of the CDR3: TGCAGCGTGGGCCAGGGGGCGAGGATCCAAGAGACCCAGTACTTC. This gives the protein CSVGQGARIQETQYF.

In its sample, this clone was seen once. The chain employs TRBV18 and TRBJ2-1; D perhaps matches TRBD1 (5 bases). This CDR3 has 17 residues. V was trimmed by 6 bases and J by 6 bases, leaving 24 bases between them. Looked up from germline, CDR1 is KGHSH and CDR2 is LQKENI. The CDR3 protein is CASSPLSPAGLGNEQFF. CDR3 in DNA: TGTGCCAGCTCGCCTCTAAGTCCGGCAGGGTTGGGCAATGAGCAGTTCTTC.

This chain joins TRBV15 and TRBJ1-1, with 12 bases fitting TRBD1. Germline lookup yields CDR1 LNHNV and CDR2 YYDKDF (reference sequence). The CDR3 runs 17 residues. The trim removed 7 bases at V and 5 bases at J, leaving 14 bases unmatched. The CDR3 sequence: CATTPPGTGGLRTEAFF. CDR3 DNA sequence: TGTGCCACCACCCCACCCGGGACAGGGGGCTTAAGGACTGAAGCTTTCTTT.

CDR3 in amino acids: CARQGLGVAGSNEQFF. DNA for the CDR3: TGCGCCAGACAGGGCCTGGGGGTAGCGGGATCGAATGAGCAGTTCTTC. The V and J genes are TRBV10-2 and TRBJ2-1; TRBD2 matches at 8 bases. V trimming: 9 bases; J trimming: 7 bases; junction bases outside the gene matches: 17. This CDR3 is built from 16 residues. Germline V gives CDR1 WSHSY, CDR2 SAAADI.

V usage is TRBV9 and J usage is TRBJ1-2; TRBD1 matches at 9 bases. The CDR3 length is 13 residues. After removal of 3 bases from V and 6 bases from J, the junction contained 3 bases not matched to a gene. Germline CDR1 is SGDLS and CDR2 is YYNGEE. CDR3 DNA: TGTGCCAGCAGCGCGGGACAGGGTAATGGCTACACCTTC. It specifies CASSAGQGNGYTF.

The J gene is TRBJ1-1, the V gene TRBV29-1; weak D call: TRBD1 (6 bases). Trimming stripped 6 bases from V and 6 bases from J, with 23 bases between. CDR1 and CDR2 from the germline V gene are SQVTM and ANQGSEA. The CDR3 contains 15 residues. The CDR3: CSVSGGTPGRSEAFF. CDR3 bases: TGCAGCGTCTCGGGGGGGACACCCGGCCGGTCTGAAGCTTTCTTT.

The chain carries TRBV11-2 and TRBJ2-7; the match to TRBD2 covers 12 bases. This CDR3 is 14 amino acids long. V was clipped by 3 bases and J by 6 bases; unmatched bases: 3. Germline CDR1 and CDR2: SGHAT and FQNNGV. This CDR3 reads CASSLTSGSGEQYF. CDR3 DNA sequence: TGTGCCAGCAGCTTGACTAGCGGGAGTGGCGAGCAGTACTTC. The full variable domain, with the rest looked up from reference TRBV11-2 and TRBJ2-7, is EAGVAQSPRYKIIEKRQSVAFWCNPISGHATLYWYQQILGQGPKLLIQFQNNGVVDDSQLPKDRFSAERLKGVDSTLKIQPAKLEDSAVYLCASSLTSGSGEQYFGPGTRLTVT.

This rearrangement joins TRBV5-4 to TRBJ2-7, with 8 bases that match TRBD1. The junction had 9 bases not matched to a gene; V was cut back by 3 bases and J by 1 base. There are 16 residues in the CDR3. Germline-derived CDR1 and CDR2 are SGHNT and YYREEE (reference sequence). The CDR3 loop reads CASSSGARTGSYEQYF. In nucleotides, the CDR3 is TGTGCCAGCAGCTCCGGGGCCCGGACAGGGTCCTACGAGCAGTACTTC. The whole variable domain, remainder taken from reference TRBV5-4 and TRBJ2-7, is ETGVTQSPTHLIKTRGQQVTLRCSSQSGHNTVSWYQQALGQGPQFIFQYYREEENGRGNFPPRFSGLQFPNYSSELNVNALELDDSALYLCASSSGARTGSYEQYFGPGTRLTVT.

This chain connects TRBV10-3 to TRBJ2-1, with 7 bases lining up with TRBD2. The junction had 5 bases not matched to a gene; V was cut back by 2 bases and J by 10 bases. This CDR3 is built from 13 residues. Germline CDR1 ENHRY, CDR2 SYGVKD. The CDR3 protein is CAISEPPSGEQFF. In DNA, the CDR3 is TGTGCCATCAGTGAGCCACCTAGCGGCGAGCAGTTCTTC.

This chain joins TRBV19 and TRBJ1-2; no clear D. The CDR3 consists of 15 residues. Germline CDR1 is LNHDA and CDR2 is SQIVND (reference sequence). Trimming cost V 5 bases and J 4 bases, with 17 bases left between them. DNA for the CDR3: TGTGCCAGTAGTGCCTCCCCACAGCTCCTCTATGGCTACACCTTC. It encodes CASSASPQLLYGYTF.

The chain carries TRBV19 and TRBJ2-1, with D perhaps TRBD2 (6 bases). This CDR3 has 13 residues. V dropped 5 bases and J dropped 5 bases, with 10 bases sitting between them. Germline assignment: CDR1 LNHDA and CDR2 SQIVND (reference sequence). The CDR3 region has the DNA TGTGCCAGTAGTCCAGGGAGGAACAATGAGCAGTTCTTC. As protein: CASSPGRNNEQFF.

Of note for this clone: A junction boundary mismatches the germline segment, possibly from a read error. The gene calls are TRBV27 and TRBJ2-2; 9 nucleotides align to TRBD1. The CDR3 covers 16 residues. Germline-derived CDR1 and CDR2 are MNHEY and SMNVEV (reference sequence). The CDR3 bases are TGTGCCACCAGTGATCCCGGGACAGGGACCACCGGGGAGCTGTTTTTT. As protein: CATSDPGTGTTGELFF.

This clone was seen a few times. This chain links TRBV7-9 with TRBJ1-1; TRBD1 matches 8 bases. The germline gives CDR1 SEHNR, CDR2 FQNEAQ (reference sequence). The CDR3 runs to 15 residues. With 5 bases clipped from V and 3 bases from J, the junction kept 8 bases outside the gene matches. The CDR3 bases are TGTGCCAGCAGCAGGGACAGGCAGGGGGACACTGAAGCTTTCTTT. It specifies CASSRDRQGDTEAFF.

The J gene is TRBJ2-2, the V gene TRBV6-1; the match to TRBD2 covers 9 bases. V dropped 7 bases and J dropped 10; count of bases not matched to a gene: 7. The CDR3 contains 13 residues. The V gene's germline CDR1 is MNHNS and CDR2 SASEGT. For the CDR3, the DNA is TGTGCCAGCAATAGGGGACTAGCTCTGGAGCTGTTTTTT. This translates into CASNRGLALELFF.

The chain combines TRBV6-6 with TRBJ2-1; 9 bases are a match to TRBD2. The junction had 4 bases not matched to a gene; V was cut back by 2 bases and J by 5 bases. The CDR3 has 15 amino acids. CDR1 is MNHNY, CDR2 SVGAGI, per germline (reference sequence). CDR3 protein: CASSYATSGDNEQFF. The CDR3 nucleotides read TGTGCCAGCAGTTACGCGACTAGCGGAGACAATGAGCAGTTCTTC.

The chain joins TRBV5-5 to TRBJ1-1; D is unresolved. CDR3 size: 15 residues. Germline assignment: CDR1 SGHKS and CDR2 YYEKEE (reference sequence). V was shortened by 0 bases and J by 5 bases, with 14 bases between the two germline ends. CDR3 coding DNA: TGTGCCAGCAGCTTGGGCCCTACCTCGAGGACTGAAGCTTTCTTT. Protein sequence: CASSLGPTSRTEAFF.

The rearrangement links TRBV6-1 to TRBJ1-3, with 7 bases identical to TRBD1. The CDR3 covers 15 residues. From germline, CDR1 is MNHNS and CDR2 SASEGT. The V and J ends lost 1 base and 4 bases, in that order; junction bases with no gene match: 4. In DNA form, the CDR3 reads TGTGCCAGCAGTGAAGGCAGGGGGGCGGGAAACACCATATATTTT. It encodes CASSEGRGAGNTIYF.

This sequence joins TRBV5-1 and TRBJ1-1; the D gene is possibly TRBD1 (5 bases). The V gene lost 0 bases and the J gene lost 3 bases, with 9 bases spanning the gap. The length of the CDR3 is 14 residues. CDR1 is SGHRS and CDR2 is YFSETQ in the germline V gene. Here the CDR3 reads CASSLVAGDTEAFF. The CDR3, as DNA: TGCGCCAGCAGCTTGGTCGCGGGGGACACTGAAGCTTTCTTT.